A selection of T cell receptor beta chains follows, all from one sample in a study of memory CD4+ T cells and cytomegalovirus serostatus. Generated by immunoSEQ multiplex PCR, the TCRdb table keeps only in-frame clones and is missing some. In the table there are about 54,000 clones, around 78% of which are singletons. Sequenced input: memory CD4+ T cells from blood. These receptors came from an adult in good health and CMV-seronegative. CDR3s leave out the opening cysteine and the closing phenylalanine or tryptophan. Each record gives: CDR3 protein, V gene, J gene.

CDR3aa: ASSLDRGPYEQY; v_gene: TRBV27; j_gene: TRBJ2-7
CDR3aa: SVAGTPGDYEQY; v_gene: TRBV29-1; j_gene: TRBJ2-7
CDR3aa: AWSGETSNQPQH; v_gene: TRBV30; j_gene: TRBJ1-5
CDR3aa: ATIGEASGDPGELF; v_gene: TRBV19; j_gene: TRBJ2-2
CDR3aa: ASSDSGIGEQY; v_gene: TRBV10-2; j_gene: TRBJ2-7
CDR3aa: ASSSHPGTGFVSGQPQH; v_gene: TRBV19; j_gene: TRBJ1-5
CDR3aa: ASRTTGFGTEAF; v_gene: TRBV25-1; j_gene: TRBJ1-1
CDR3aa: ASSSDYSPNYGYT; v_gene: TRBV19; j_gene: TRBJ1-2
CDR3aa: ASSLAYRPIPTQNTEAF; v_gene: TRBV5-5; j_gene: TRBJ1-1
CDR3aa: ASSPNYSNRGDEKLF; v_gene: TRBV5-1; j_gene: TRBJ1-4
CDR3aa: ASSLGRDPGKTEAF; v_gene: TRBV11-2; j_gene: TRBJ1-1